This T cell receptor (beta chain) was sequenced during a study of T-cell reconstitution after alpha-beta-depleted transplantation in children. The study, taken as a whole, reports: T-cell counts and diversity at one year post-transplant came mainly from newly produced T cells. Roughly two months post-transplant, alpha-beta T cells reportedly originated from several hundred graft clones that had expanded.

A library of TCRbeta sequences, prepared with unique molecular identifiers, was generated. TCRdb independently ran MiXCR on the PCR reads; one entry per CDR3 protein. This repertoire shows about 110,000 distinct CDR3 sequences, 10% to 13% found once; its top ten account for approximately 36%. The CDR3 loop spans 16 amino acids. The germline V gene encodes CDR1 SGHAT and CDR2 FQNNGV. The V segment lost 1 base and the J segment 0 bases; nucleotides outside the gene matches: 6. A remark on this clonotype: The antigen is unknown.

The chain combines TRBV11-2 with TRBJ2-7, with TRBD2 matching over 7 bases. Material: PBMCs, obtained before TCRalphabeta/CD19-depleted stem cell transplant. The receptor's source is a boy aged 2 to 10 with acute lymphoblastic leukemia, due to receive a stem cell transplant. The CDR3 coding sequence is TGTGCCAGCAGCTTAGCCCCTAGCGGATACTCCTACGAGCAGTACTTC. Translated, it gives CASSLAPSGYSYEQYF.